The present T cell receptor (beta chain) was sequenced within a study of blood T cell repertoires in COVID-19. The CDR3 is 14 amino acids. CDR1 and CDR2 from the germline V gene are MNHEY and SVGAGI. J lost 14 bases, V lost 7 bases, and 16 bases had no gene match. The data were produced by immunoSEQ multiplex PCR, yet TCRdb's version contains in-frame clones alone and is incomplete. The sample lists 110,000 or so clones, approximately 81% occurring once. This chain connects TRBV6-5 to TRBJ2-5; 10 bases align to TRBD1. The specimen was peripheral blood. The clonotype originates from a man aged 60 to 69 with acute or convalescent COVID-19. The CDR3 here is CASKPGTGALVGYF. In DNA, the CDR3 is TGTGCCAGCAAGCCTGGGACAGGGGCTTTAGTTGGTTACTTC.